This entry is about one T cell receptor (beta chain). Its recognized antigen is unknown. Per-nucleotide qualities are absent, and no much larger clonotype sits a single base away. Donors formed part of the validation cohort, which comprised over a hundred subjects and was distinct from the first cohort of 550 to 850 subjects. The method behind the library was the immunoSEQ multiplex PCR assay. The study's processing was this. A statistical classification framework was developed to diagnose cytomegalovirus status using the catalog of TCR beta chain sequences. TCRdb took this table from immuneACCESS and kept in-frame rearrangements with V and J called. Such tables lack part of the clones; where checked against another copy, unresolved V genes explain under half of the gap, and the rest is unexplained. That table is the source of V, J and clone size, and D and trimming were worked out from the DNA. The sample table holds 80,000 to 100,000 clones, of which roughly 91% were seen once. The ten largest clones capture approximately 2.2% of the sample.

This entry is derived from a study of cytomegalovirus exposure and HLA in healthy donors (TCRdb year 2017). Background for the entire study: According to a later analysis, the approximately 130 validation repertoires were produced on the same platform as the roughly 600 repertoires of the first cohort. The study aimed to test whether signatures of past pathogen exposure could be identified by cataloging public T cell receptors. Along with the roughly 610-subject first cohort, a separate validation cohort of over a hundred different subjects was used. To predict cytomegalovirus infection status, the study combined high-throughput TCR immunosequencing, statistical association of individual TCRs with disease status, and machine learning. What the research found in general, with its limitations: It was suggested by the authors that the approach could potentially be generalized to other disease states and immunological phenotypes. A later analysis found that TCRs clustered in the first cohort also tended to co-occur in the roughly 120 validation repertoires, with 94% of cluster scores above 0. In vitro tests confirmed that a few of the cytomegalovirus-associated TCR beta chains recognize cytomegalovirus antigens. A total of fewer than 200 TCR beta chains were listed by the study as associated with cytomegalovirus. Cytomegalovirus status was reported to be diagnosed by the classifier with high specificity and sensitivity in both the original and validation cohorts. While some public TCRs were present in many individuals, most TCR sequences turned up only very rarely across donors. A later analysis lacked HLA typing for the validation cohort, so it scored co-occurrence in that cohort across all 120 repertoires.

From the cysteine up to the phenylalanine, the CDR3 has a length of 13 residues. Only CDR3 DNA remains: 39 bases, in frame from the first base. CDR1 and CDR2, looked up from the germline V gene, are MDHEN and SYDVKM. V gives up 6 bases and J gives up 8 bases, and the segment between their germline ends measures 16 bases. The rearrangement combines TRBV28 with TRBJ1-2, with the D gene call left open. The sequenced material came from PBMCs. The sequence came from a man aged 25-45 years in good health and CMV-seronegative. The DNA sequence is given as TGTGCCAGCAGCCCGCGGGGAGCAGGCGGCTACACCTTC. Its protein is CASSPRGAGGYTF.